A selection of T cell receptor beta chains follows, all from one sample in a study of CD8+CD57+ T cells in acquired aplastic anemia. TCRdb ran MiXCR on the reads and lists one entry per CDR3 protein. This sample has 150,000 or so distinct CDR3 sequences, with around half found just once. Sample: sorted CD4+, CD8+, or CD8+CD57+ T cells (not recorded which) from PBMCs. The receptors come from a human donor with aplastic anemia. Both conserved end residues are part of each CDR3. The order of the fields is CDR3 protein, CDR3 DNA, D gene, clone size, V gene, J gene. The D gene is left open where the match is weak. Only part of the rows carry a size: once, few, many, or a class if the clone is expanded.

CDR3aa: CASSASSPGQGAYEQYF
CDR3nt: TGCGCCAGCAGTGCCAGCAGCCCCGGACAGGGAGCCTACGAGCAGTACTTC
d_gene: TRBD1
abundance: .
v_gene: TRBV10-1
j_gene: TRBJ2-7

CDR3aa: CASSEQGGETQYF
CDR3nt: TGTGCCAGTAGTGAACAGGGAGGAGAGACCCAGTACTTC
d_gene: .
abundance: once
v_gene: TRBV19
j_gene: TRBJ2-5

CDR3aa: CASSLQGAYNEQFF
CDR3nt: TGTGCCAGCAGCTTACAGGGTGCCTACAATGAGCAGTTCTTC
d_gene: .
abundance: many
v_gene: TRBV7-9
j_gene: TRBJ2-1

CDR3aa: CASSETSGGYNEQFF
CDR3nt: TGTGCCAGCAGTGAAACTAGCGGGGGGTACAATGAGCAGTTCTTC
d_gene: TRBD2
abundance: many
v_gene: TRBV6-1
j_gene: TRBJ2-1

CDR3aa: CASSIAGGNSPLHF
CDR3nt: TGTGCCAGTAGTATAGCGGGGGGTAATTCACCCCTCCACTTT
d_gene: .
abundance: few
v_gene: TRBV19
j_gene: TRBJ1-6

CDR3aa: CATSDPSVYEQYF
CDR3nt: TGTGCCACCAGTGATCCCTCAGTCTACGAGCAGTACTTC
d_gene: .
abundance: few
v_gene: TRBV24-1
j_gene: TRBJ2-7

CDR3aa: CSARDDGETQYF
CDR3nt: TGCAGTGCTAGAGATGATGGAGAGACCCAGTACTTC
d_gene: .
abundance: .
v_gene: TRBV20-1
j_gene: TRBJ2-5

CDR3aa: CASIPDRGPFNEQYF
CDR3nt: TGTGCCAGCATCCCAGATCGGGGGCCTTTTAACGAGCAGTACTTC
d_gene: .
abundance: many
v_gene: TRBV7-9
j_gene: TRBJ2-7

CDR3aa: CATSERGLNTGELFF
CDR3nt: TGTGCCACCAGTGAGAGGGGGCTGAACACCGGGGAGCTGTTTTTT
d_gene: TRBD1
abundance: .
v_gene: TRBV24-1
j_gene: TRBJ2-2

CDR3aa: CASSTRRDRGSGQPQHF
CDR3nt: TGTGCCAGTAGTACCCGCCGGGACAGGGGGTCCGGTCAGCCCCAGCATTTT
d_gene: TRBD1
abundance: .
v_gene: TRBV19
j_gene: TRBJ1-5

CDR3aa: CASSSPRTEAFF
CDR3nt: TGTGCCAGCAGCTCACCTCGGACTGAAGCTTTCTTT
d_gene: .
abundance: .
v_gene: TRBV11-3
j_gene: TRBJ1-1

CDR3aa: CASLHSGTSTEQYF
CDR3nt: TGTGCCAGCCTTCACTCCGGGACTAGCACCGAGCAGTACTTC
d_gene: TRBD2
abundance: .
v_gene: TRBV2
j_gene: TRBJ2-7

CDR3aa: CSASTASYEQYF
CDR3nt: TGCAGTGCTAGCACAGCCTCCTACGAGCAGTACTTC
d_gene: .
abundance: few
v_gene: TRBV20-1
j_gene: TRBJ2-7

CDR3aa: CASSDRDNSPLHF
CDR3nt: TGTGCCAGCAGTGACAGGGATAATTCACCCCTCCACTTT
d_gene: .
abundance: many
v_gene: TRBV6-4
j_gene: TRBJ1-6

CDR3aa: CASSLEGLKNQPQHF
CDR3nt: TGTGCCAGCAGTTTAGAAGGGCTCAAAAATCAGCCCCAGCATTTT
d_gene: .
abundance: few
v_gene: TRBV12-3/TRBV12-4
j_gene: TRBJ1-5

CDR3aa: CASGGPDLNQPQHF
CDR3nt: TGTGCCAGCGGTGGACCGGACCTCAATCAGCCCCAGCATTTT
d_gene: .
abundance: .
v_gene: TRBV6-1
j_gene: TRBJ1-5

CDR3aa: CASSSDYSNQPQHF
CDR3nt: TGTGCCAGCAGTTCGGATTATAGCAATCAGCCCCAGCATTTT
d_gene: .
abundance: many
v_gene: TRBV6-5
j_gene: TRBJ1-5

CDR3aa: CATSTRTDHEQYF
CDR3nt: TGTGCCACCAGTACTAGAACGGATCACGAGCAGTACTTC
d_gene: .
abundance: few
v_gene: TRBV24-1
j_gene: TRBJ2-7

CDR3aa: CASSYGQGGSPLHF
CDR3nt: TGTGCCAGCAGCTACGGACAGGGAGGTTCACCCCTCCACTTT
d_gene: TRBD1
abundance: many
v_gene: TRBV5-6
j_gene: TRBJ1-6

CDR3aa: CREPNVLTF
CDR3nt: TGCAGAGAGCCCAACGTCCTGACTTTC
d_gene: .
abundance: .
v_gene: TRBV20-1
j_gene: TRBJ2-6

CDR3aa: CASSKGDRGSGANVLTF
CDR3nt: TGTGCCAGTAGTAAAGGGGACAGGGGCTCTGGGGCCAACGTCCTGACTTTC
d_gene: TRBD1
abundance: many
v_gene: TRBV19
j_gene: TRBJ2-6

CDR3aa: CASSYRVPHVTGTEAFF
CDR3nt: TGTGCCAGTAGTTACAGGGTCCCCCACGTTACGGGCACTGAAGCTTTCTTT
d_gene: .
abundance: .
v_gene: TRBV19
j_gene: TRBJ1-1

CDR3aa: CSARPPGLAGEQYF
CDR3nt: TGCAGTGCTAGGCCCCCTGGGCTAGCTGGGGAGCAGTACTTC
d_gene: .
abundance: .
v_gene: TRBV20-1
j_gene: TRBJ2-7

CDR3aa: CATSSPFTGTQVHNYGYTF
CDR3nt: TGTGCCACCAGCAGCCCATTCACAGGGACCCAGGTTCATAACTATGGCTACACCTTC
d_gene: .
abundance: .
v_gene: TRBV15
j_gene: TRBJ1-2

CDR3aa: CATSRSLSSGNTIYF
CDR3nt: TGTGCCACCAGCAGGAGTTTGTCCTCTGGAAACACCATATATTTT
d_gene: .
abundance: many
v_gene: TRBV15
j_gene: TRBJ1-3

CDR3aa: CASSSMGGGLETQYF
CDR3nt: TGTGCCAGCAGCTCCATGGGGGGGGGCCTGGAGACCCAGTACTTC
d_gene: .
abundance: many
v_gene: TRBV5-6
j_gene: TRBJ2-5

CDR3aa: CASSSWTSGGHAKNIQYF
CDR3nt: TGTGCCAGCAGCTCGTGGACTAGCGGGGGCCACGCCAAAAACATTCAGTACTTC
d_gene: TRBD2
abundance: few
v_gene: TRBV7-1
j_gene: TRBJ2-4

CDR3aa: CASSLEDSSYNSPLHF
CDR3nt: TGTGCCAGCAGCTTGGAGGACAGCTCCTATAATTCACCCCTCCACTTT
d_gene: .
abundance: .
v_gene: TRBV5-4
j_gene: TRBJ1-6